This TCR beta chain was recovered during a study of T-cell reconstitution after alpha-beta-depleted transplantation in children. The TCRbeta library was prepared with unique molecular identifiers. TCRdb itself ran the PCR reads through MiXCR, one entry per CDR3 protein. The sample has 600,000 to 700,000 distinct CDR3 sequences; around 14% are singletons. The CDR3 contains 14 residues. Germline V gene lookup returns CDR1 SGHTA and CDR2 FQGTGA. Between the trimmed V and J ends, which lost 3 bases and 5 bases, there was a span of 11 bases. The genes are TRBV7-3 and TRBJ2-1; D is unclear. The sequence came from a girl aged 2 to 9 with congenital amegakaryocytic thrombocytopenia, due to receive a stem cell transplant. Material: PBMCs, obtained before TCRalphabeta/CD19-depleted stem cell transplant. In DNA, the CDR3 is TGTGCCAGCAGCTTCGGGCCGACCGACAATGAGCAGTTCTTC. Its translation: CASSFGPTDNEQFF.